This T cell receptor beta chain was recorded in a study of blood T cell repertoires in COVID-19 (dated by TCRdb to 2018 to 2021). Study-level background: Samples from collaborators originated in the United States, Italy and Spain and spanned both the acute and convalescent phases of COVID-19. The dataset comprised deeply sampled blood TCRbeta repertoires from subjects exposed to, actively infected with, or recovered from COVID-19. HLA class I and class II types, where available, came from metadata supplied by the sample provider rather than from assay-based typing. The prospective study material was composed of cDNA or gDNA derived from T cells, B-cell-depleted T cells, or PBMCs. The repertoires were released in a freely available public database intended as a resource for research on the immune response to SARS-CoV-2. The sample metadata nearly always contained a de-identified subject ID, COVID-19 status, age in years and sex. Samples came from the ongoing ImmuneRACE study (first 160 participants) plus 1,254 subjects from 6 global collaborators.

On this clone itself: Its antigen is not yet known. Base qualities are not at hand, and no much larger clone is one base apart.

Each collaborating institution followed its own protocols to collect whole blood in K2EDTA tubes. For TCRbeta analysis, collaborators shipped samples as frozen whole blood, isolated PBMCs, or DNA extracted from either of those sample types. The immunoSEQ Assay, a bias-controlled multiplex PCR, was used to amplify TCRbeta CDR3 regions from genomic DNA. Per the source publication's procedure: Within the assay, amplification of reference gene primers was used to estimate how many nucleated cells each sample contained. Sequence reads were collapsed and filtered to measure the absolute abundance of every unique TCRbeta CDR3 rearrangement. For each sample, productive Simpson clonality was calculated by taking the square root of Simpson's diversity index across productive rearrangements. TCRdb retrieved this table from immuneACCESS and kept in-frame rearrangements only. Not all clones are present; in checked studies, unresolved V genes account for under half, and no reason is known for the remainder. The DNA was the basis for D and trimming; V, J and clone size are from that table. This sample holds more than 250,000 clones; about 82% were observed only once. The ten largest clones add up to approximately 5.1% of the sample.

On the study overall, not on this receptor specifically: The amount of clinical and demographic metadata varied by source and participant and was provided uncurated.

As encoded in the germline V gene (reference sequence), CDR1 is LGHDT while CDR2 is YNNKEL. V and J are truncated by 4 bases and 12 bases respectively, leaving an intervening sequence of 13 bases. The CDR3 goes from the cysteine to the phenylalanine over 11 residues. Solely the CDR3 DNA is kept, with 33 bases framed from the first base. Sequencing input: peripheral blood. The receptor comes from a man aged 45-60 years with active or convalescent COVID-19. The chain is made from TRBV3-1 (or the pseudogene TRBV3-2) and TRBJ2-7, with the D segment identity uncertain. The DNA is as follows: TGTGCCAGCAGCCTCGGGTCGTGGTCGTACTTC. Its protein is CASSLGSWSYF.